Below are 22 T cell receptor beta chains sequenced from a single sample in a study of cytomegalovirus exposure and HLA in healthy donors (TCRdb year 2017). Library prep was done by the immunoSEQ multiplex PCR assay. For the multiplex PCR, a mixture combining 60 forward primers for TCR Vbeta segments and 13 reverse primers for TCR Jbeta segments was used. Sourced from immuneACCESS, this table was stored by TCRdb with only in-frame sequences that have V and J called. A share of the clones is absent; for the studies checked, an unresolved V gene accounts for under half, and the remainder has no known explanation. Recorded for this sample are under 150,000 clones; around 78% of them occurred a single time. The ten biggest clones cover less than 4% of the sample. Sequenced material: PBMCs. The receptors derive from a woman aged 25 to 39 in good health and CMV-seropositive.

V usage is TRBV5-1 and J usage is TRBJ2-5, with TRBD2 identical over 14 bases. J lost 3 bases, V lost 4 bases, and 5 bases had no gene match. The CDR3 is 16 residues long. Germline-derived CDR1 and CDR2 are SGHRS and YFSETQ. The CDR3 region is CASSPEGLAGEETQYF. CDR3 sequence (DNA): TGCGCCAGCAGCCCAGAGGGACTAGCGGGGGAAGAGACCCAGTACTTC.

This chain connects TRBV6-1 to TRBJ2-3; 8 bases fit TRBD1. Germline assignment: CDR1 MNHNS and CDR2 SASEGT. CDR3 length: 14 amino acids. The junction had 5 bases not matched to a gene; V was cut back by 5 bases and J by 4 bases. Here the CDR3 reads CASSNRQGPDTQYF. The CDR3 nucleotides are TGTGCCAGCAGTAACAGACAGGGGCCAGATACGCAGTATTTT.

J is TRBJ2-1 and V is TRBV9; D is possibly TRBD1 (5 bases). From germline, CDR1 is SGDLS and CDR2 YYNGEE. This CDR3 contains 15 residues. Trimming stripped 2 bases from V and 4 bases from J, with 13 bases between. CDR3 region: CASSVTGFGYNEQFF. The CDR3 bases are TGTGCCAGCAGCGTTACAGGATTTGGGTACAATGAGCAGTTCTTC.

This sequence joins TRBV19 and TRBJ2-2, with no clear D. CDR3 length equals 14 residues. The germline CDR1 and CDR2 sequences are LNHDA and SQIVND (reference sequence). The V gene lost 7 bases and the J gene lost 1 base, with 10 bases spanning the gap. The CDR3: CASKETGNTGELFF. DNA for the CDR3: TGTGCCAGTAAGGAGACGGGGAACACCGGGGAGCTGTTTTTT.

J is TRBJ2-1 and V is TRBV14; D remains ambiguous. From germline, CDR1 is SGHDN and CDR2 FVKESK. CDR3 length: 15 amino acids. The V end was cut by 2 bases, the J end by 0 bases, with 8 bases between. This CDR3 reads CASSQSMPSYNEQFF. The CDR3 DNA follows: TGTGCCAGCAGCCAAAGCATGCCCTCCTACAATGAGCAGTTCTTC.

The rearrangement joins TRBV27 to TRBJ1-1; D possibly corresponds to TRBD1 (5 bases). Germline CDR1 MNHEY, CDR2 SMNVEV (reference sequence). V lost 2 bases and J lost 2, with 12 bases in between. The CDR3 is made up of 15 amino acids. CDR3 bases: TGTGCCAGCAGTTTACGGTGGGGGGGTAACACTGAAGCTTTCTTT. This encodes CASSLRWGGNTEAFF.

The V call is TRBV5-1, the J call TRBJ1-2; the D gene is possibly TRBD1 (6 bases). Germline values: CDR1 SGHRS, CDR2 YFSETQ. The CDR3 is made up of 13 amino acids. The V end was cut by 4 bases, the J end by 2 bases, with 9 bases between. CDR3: CASSPGVNYGYTF. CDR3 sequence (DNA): TGCGCCAGCAGCCCAGGGGTGAACTATGGCTACACCTTC.

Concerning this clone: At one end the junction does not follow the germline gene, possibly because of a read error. CDR3 in amino acids: CSSSFSGGADTQYF. As DNA, the CDR3 is TGTTCCAGCAGCTTTAGCGGGGGGGCAGATACGCAGTATTTT. V gene TRBV7-9 combines with J gene TRBJ2-3; 11 positions agree with TRBD2. Germline assignment: CDR1 SEHNR and CDR2 FQNEAQ (reference sequence). CDR3 length equals 14 residues.

CDR3 nucleotide sequence: TGTGCCAGCAGCCAAGTCGGGAGGGAACGGGACGAGCAGTACTTC. Amino acid sequence: CASSQVGRERDEQYF. The chain links TRBV4-2 to TRBJ2-7, with 8 bases lining up with TRBD2. The CDR3 extends over 15 amino acids. The V gene end was trimmed by 1 base and the J gene end by 5 bases; junction bases not matched to a gene: 7. Germline V gene lookup returns CDR1 LGHNA and CDR2 YNFKEQ.

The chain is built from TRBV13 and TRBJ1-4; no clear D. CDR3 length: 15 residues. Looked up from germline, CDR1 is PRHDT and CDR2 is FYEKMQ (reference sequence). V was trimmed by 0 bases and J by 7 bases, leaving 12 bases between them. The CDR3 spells CASSLGRGGLEKLFF. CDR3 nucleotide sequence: TGTGCCAGCAGCTTAGGCCGAGGAGGGCTTGAAAAACTGTTTTTT.

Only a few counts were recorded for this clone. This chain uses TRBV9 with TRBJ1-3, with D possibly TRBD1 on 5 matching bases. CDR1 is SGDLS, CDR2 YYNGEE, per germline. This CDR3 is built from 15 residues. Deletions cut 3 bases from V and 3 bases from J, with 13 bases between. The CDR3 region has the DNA TGTGCCAGCAGCGGCCCGAGGAGGGGTGGAAACACCATATATTTT. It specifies CASSGPRRGGNTIYF.

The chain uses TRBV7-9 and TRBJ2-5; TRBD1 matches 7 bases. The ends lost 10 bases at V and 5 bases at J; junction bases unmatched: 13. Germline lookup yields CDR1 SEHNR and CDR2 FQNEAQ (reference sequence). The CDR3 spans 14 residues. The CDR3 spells CATLRSGGKETQYF. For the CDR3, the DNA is TGTGCCACCCTCCGTTCAGGGGGTAAGGAGACCCAGTACTTC.

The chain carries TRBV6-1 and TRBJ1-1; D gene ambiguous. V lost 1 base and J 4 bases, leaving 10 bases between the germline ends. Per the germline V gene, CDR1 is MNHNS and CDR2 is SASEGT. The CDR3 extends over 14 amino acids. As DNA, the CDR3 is TGTGCCAGCAGTGAAGGGGGAGGAATCACTGAAGCTTTCTTT. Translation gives CASSEGGGITEAFF.

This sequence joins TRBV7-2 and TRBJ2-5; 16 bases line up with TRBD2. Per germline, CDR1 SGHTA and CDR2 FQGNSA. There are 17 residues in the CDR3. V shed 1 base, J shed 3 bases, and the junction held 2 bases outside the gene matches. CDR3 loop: CASSLVGTSGGEETQYF. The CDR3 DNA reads TGTGCCAGCAGCTTAGTCGGGACTAGCGGGGGGGAAGAGACCCAGTACTTC.

CDR3 amino acids: CASSWTPQVETQYF. Written as DNA, the CDR3 is TGCGCCAGCAGCTGGACCCCACAGGTGGAGACCCAGTACTTC. This chain uses TRBV5-1 with TRBJ2-5; the D gene is possibly TRBD1 (5 bases). The CDR3 extends over 14 amino acids. Germline CDR1 SGHRS, CDR2 YFSETQ. V lost 3 bases to trimming and J lost 5 bases, with 14 bases between them.

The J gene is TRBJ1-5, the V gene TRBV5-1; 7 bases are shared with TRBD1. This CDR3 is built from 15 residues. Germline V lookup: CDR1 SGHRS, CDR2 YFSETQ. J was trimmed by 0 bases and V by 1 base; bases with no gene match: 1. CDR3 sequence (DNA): TGCGCCAGCAGCTTGCAGGGGGGTAGCAATCAGCCCCAGCATTTT. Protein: CASSLQGGSNQPQHF.

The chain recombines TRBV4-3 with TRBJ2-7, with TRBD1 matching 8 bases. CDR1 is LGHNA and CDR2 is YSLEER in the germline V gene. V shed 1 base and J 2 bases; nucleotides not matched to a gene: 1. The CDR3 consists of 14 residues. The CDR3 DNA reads TGCGCCAGCAGCCAAGGGACAGGGCCCTACGAGCAGTACTTC. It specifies CASSQGTGPYEQYF.

The CDR3 spells CASTLRLAGGTDTQYF. The CDR3 DNA reads as TGTGCCAGCACCCTAAGACTAGCGGGGGGGACAGATACGCAGTATTTT. V and J are TRBV28 and TRBJ2-3, with 14 bases fitting TRBD2. The germline CDR1 and CDR2 sequences are MDHEN and SYDVKM. V lost 7 bases and J lost 3; bases outside the gene matches: 6. This CDR3 comprises 16 residues.

This chain's CDR3 is CAWSSHRGGGKTEAFF. CDR3 coding DNA: TGTGCCTGGAGTTCACACAGGGGTGGGGGCAAAACTGAAGCTTTCTTT. The V gene is TRBV30, the J gene TRBJ1-1; 7 nucleotides align to TRBD1. CDR3 length: 16 residues. Germline V gives CDR1 GTSNPN, CDR2 SVGIG (reference sequence). Trimming removed 2 bases from V and 5 bases from J; junction bases left unmatched: 14.

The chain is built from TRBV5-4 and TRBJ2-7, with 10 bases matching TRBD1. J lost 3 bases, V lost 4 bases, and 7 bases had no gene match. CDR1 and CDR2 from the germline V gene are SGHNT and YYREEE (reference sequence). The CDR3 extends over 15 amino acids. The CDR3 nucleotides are TGTGCCAGCAGCAAACCGGGACAGGGGAGCTACGAGCAGTACTTC. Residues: CASSKPGQGSYEQYF.

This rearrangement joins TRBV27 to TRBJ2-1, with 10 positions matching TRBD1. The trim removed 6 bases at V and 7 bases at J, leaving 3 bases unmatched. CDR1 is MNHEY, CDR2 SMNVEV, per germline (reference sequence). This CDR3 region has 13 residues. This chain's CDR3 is CASSQDRGNEQFF. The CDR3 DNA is TGTGCCAGCAGCCAGGACAGGGGGAATGAGCAGTTCTTC.

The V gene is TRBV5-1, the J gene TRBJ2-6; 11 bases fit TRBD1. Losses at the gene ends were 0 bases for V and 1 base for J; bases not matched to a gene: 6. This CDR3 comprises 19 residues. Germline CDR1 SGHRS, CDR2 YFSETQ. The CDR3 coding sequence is TGCGCCAGCAGCTTGGAGGGGGGACAGGGGGTTTCTGGGGCCAACGTCCTGACTTTC. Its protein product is CASSLEGGQGVSGANVLTF.